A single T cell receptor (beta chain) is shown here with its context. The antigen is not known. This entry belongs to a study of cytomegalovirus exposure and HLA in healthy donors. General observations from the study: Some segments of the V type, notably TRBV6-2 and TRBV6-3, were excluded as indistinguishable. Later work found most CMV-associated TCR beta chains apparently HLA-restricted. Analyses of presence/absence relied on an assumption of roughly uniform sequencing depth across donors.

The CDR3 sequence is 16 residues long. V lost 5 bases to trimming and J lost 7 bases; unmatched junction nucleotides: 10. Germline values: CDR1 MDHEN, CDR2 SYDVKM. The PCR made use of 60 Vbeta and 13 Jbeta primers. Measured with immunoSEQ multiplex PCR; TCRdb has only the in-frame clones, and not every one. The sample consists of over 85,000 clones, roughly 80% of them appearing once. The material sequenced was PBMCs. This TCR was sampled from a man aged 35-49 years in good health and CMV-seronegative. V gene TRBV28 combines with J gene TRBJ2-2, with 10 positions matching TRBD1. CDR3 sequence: CASSKRTGGGHGELFF. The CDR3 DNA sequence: TGTGCCAGCAGTAAACGGACAGGGGGAGGACACGGGGAGCTGTTTTTT.